These 27 T cell receptor beta chains share one sample of origin, sequenced in a study of identical twins. In TCRdb, the 5' RACE reads were re-called with MiXCR into one record per CDR3 protein. The sample has 200,000 to 250,000 distinct CDR3 sequences; 11% to 15% are singletons. The sample was memory (CD45RO+) T cells sorted from blood. These receptor sequences come from a woman aged 18-29 years in good health.

The chain carries TRBV20-1 and TRBJ2-7; 7 bases match TRBD1. Germline lookup yields CDR1 DFQATT and CDR2 SNEGSKA (reference sequence). V gave up 3 bases and J gave up 3 bases; unmatched junction bases: 2. CDR3 length: 12 residues. The CDR3, as DNA: TGCAGTGCTAGTGGACAGGTCTACGAGCAGTACTTC. As protein: CSASGQVYEQYF.

This clonotype showed up many times. CDR3 sequence reads: CASSRRGLIGYTF. In DNA form, the CDR3 reads TGTGCCAGCAGCCGCAGGGGGCTCATTGGCTACACCTTC. The chain has TRBV3-1 and TRBJ1-2; 8 positions agree with TRBD1. This CDR3 is built from 13 residues. J lost 7 bases, V lost 4 bases, and 5 bases had no gene match. Germline V gene data show CDR1 as LGHDT and CDR2 as YNNKEL (reference sequence). Filled out from reference TRBV3-1 and TRBJ1-2, the complete variable domain reads DTAVSQTPKYLVTQMGNDKSIKCEQNLGHDTMYWYKQDSKKFLKIMFSYNNKELIINETVPNRFSPKSPDKAHLNLHINSLELGDSAVYFCASSRRGLIGYTFGSGTRLTVV.

This clonotype has ten or more counts. The rearrangement joins TRBV20-1 to TRBJ2-7, with 12 bases matching TRBD2. V was clipped by 3 bases and J by 2 bases; unmatched bases: 8. The germline V gene encodes CDR1 DFQATT and CDR2 SNEGSKA (reference sequence). The CDR3 has 16 amino acids. The CDR3 DNA follows: TGCAGTGCTAGGAGGCTAGCGGGGGGGCCCACCTACGAGCAGTACTTC. Translation gives CSARRLAGGPTYEQYF.

The V gene is TRBV12-3 or TRBV12-4, the J gene TRBJ2-1; D gene ambiguous. The CDR3 contains 14 residues. Trimming removed 2 bases at V and 6 bases at J, with 11 bases between. The CDR3: CASSLRARGNEQFF. DNA for the CDR3: TGTGCCAGCAGTTTAAGGGCTCGCGGCAATGAGCAGTTCTTC.

The gene calls are TRBV27 and TRBJ1-6; D uncertain. This CDR3 is 15 amino acids long. CDR1 and CDR2 from the germline V gene are MNHEY and SMNVEV (reference sequence). Trimming shortened V by 1 base and J by 7 bases, and 11 bases separated the two germline ends. The CDR3 region has the DNA TGTGCCAGCAGTTTATTTGGGATTGGGAATTCACCCCTCCACTTT. Its translation is CASSLFGIGNSPLHF.

This rearrangement joins TRBV20-1 to TRBJ2-5; tentatively, D is TRBD2 (5 bases). The CDR3 contains 13 residues. V was pared by 2 bases and J by 1 base, with 8 bases between. Germline V CDR1 and CDR2: DFQATT, SNEGSKA (reference sequence). CDR3 sequence: CSARLGSQETQYF. The CDR3 nucleotides read TGCAGTGCTAGATTGGGGAGCCAAGAGACCCAGTACTTC.

This clonotype was picked up a small number of times. The rearrangement uses TRBV5-1 and TRBJ2-7; D not resolved. The length of the CDR3 is 14 residues. The germline CDR1 and CDR2 sequences are SGHRS and YFSETQ. V dropped 0 bases and J dropped 6 bases, with 13 bases sitting between them. The DNA for the CDR3 is TGCGCCAGCAGCTTGGTTTGGGATTCTAGCGAGCAGTACTTC. This sequence encodes CASSLVWDSSEQYF.

The genes are TRBV30 and TRBJ1-6; TRBD1 agrees at 7 bases. Germline V gene data show CDR1 as GTSNPN and CDR2 as SVGIG (reference sequence). The CDR3 runs 12 residues. V was pared by 4 bases and J by 8 bases, with 2 bases of the junction left unmatched. The CDR3 sequence: CAWTGGYSPLHF. Written as DNA, the CDR3 is TGTGCCTGGACAGGGGGTTATTCACCCCTCCACTTT.

This clonotype was seen repeatedly, ten times or more. The chain joins TRBV5-8 to TRBJ1-2; D is unresolved. Trimming shortened V by 4 bases and J by 5 bases, and 12 bases separated the two germline ends. The CDR3 has 13 amino acids. The germline gives CDR1 SGHTS, CDR2 YDEGEE. The CDR3 here is CASSINRDYGYTF. The CDR3 DNA is TGTGCCAGCAGCATCAACCGGGATTATGGCTACACCTTC.

The rearrangement uses TRBV20-1 and TRBJ2-2; D possibly corresponds to TRBD1 (6 bases). V was shortened by 3 bases and J by 7 bases, with 12 bases between the two germline ends. CDR1 and CDR2 (germline): DFQATT, SNEGSKA (reference sequence). The CDR3 is 13 residues long. This CDR3 reads CSARAPGVGELFF. CDR3 in DNA: TGCAGTGCTAGGGCCCCAGGGGTCGGGGAGCTGTTTTTT.

V is TRBV5-1 and J is TRBJ2-1; 9 bases map to TRBD2. This CDR3 has 16 amino acids. CDR1 and CDR2 (germline): SGHRS, YFSETQ. Germline trimming cut 0 bases from V and 0 bases from J; bases unmatched to any gene: 1. CDR3 loop: CASSLVAGASYNEQFF. The CDR3 nucleotides read TGCGCCAGCAGCTTGGTAGCGGGGGCCTCCTACAATGAGCAGTTCTTC.

Of note for this clonotype: One end of the junction does not line up with germline, which may come from a read error. The CDR3 sequence: CSASQEGLPSF. For the CDR3, the DNA is TGCAGTGCTTCCCAAGAGGGACTGCCCTCCTTC. The chain carries TRBV20-1 and TRBJ2-7; TRBD2 might be the D (6 bases). From germline, CDR1 is DFQATT and CDR2 SNEGSKA (reference sequence). This CDR3 has 11 residues.

The CDR3 reads CSAGRLTEAFF. CDR3 sequence (DNA): TGCAGTGCTGGGAGGCTCACTGAAGCTTTCTTT. The chain carries TRBV20-1 and TRBJ1-1, with D unresolved. CDR1 is DFQATT and CDR2 is SNEGSKA in the germline V gene (reference sequence). The CDR3 runs to 11 residues. V was shortened by 5 bases and J by 4 bases, with 8 bases between the two germline ends.

There are a few counts of this clonotype. The genes are TRBV10-3 and TRBJ2-3; 9 bases fit TRBD1. V was pared by 9 bases and J by 5 bases, with 6 bases of the junction left unmatched. Per germline, CDR1 ENHRY and CDR2 SYGVKD. This CDR3 has 13 amino acids. CDR3 in amino acids: CAIWGQGGDTQYF. CDR3 bases: TGTGCCATATGGGGACAGGGAGGAGATACGCAGTATTTT.

The chain is built from TRBV6-6 and TRBJ1-1; 7 nucleotides align to TRBD1. V shed 6 bases and J 11 bases; nucleotides not matched to a gene: 6. This CDR3 spans 11 amino acids. The germline V gene has CDR1 MNHNY and CDR2 SVGAGI (reference sequence). The CDR3 sequence is CASRNRGRAFF. In DNA, the CDR3 is TGTGCCAGCAGAAACAGGGGACGGGCTTTCTTT.

The rearrangement uses TRBV7-9 and TRBJ1-1; D gene uncertain. V was pared by 2 bases and J by 2 bases, with 12 bases between. The CDR3 consists of 15 residues. Germline loops: CDR1 SEHNR, CDR2 FQNEAQ (reference sequence). Written as DNA, the CDR3 is TGTGCCAGCAGCTTATGGGTACAAAAAAACACTGAAGCTTTCTTT. Protein sequence: CASSLWVQKNTEAFF.

The V call is TRBV20-1, the J call TRBJ2-1, with 7 bases identical to TRBD1. Per germline, CDR1 DFQATT and CDR2 SNEGSKA (reference sequence). This CDR3 has 14 amino acids. V lost 7 bases to trimming and J lost 4 bases; unmatched junction nucleotides: 10. The CDR3 DNA follows: TGCAGTGTATCGGGACAGCACAAGTACAATGAGCAGTTCTTC. This sequence encodes CSVSGQHKYNEQFF.

The rearrangement joins TRBV6-5 to TRBJ2-7; 8 bases are a match to TRBD2. Trimming took 7 bases from V and 6 from J; bases not matched to a gene: 5. The CDR3 has 12 residues. From germline, CDR1 is MNHEY and CDR2 SVGAGI. CDR3 in DNA: TGTGCCAGCAATGGCGGGAGGAGCGAGCAGTACTTC. It yields the protein CASNGGRSEQYF.

The chain recombines TRBV12-3 or TRBV12-4 with TRBJ1-2; no clear D gene. The CDR3 contains 11 residues. Trimming stripped 2 bases from V and 5 bases from J, with 3 bases between. As DNA, the CDR3 is TGTGCCAGCAGTTTATATTATGGCTACACCTTC. It is translated as CASSLYYGYTF.

The rearrangement uses TRBV5-1 and TRBJ1-6; weak D call: TRBD1 (6 bases). V was cut by 6 bases and J by 9 bases, with 16 bases left in between. The CDR3 runs to 14 residues. Germline loops: CDR1 SGHRS, CDR2 YFSETQ. CDR3 region: CASTHGGGGSPLHF. Written as DNA, the CDR3 is TGCGCCAGCACCCACGGGGGCGGGGGTTCACCCCTCCACTTT.

This clonotype was recorded a few times. The chain recombines TRBV12-3 or TRBV12-4 with TRBJ2-1; 12 bases are shared with TRBD2. The CDR3 loop spans 15 amino acids. The V and J ends lost 6 bases and 6 bases, in that order; junction bases with no gene match: 6. The CDR3 protein is CASRAPGLAGNEQFF. In nucleotides, the CDR3 is TGTGCCAGCAGAGCACCGGGACTAGCGGGCAATGAGCAGTTCTTC.

V usage is TRBV20-1 and J usage is TRBJ2-1, with 7 bases lining up with TRBD2. CDR3 length equals 18 residues. V was clipped by 0 bases and J by 1 base; unmatched bases: 12. Germline V gene lookup returns CDR1 DFQATT and CDR2 SNEGSKA (reference sequence). In DNA form, the CDR3 reads TGCAGTGCTAGAGATATGCGCCAGCGGGGCAGGTCCTACAATGAGCAGTTCTTC. Encoded protein: CSARDMRQRGRSYNEQFF.

Details on this clonotype: At one boundary the junction diverges from the germline segment, which might be a read error. The chain joins TRBV6-6 to TRBJ2-3; 8 nucleotides agree with TRBD2. The CDR3 is 13 amino acids. The germline V gene has CDR1 MNHNY and CDR2 SVGAGI (reference sequence). DNA of the CDR3: TGTGCCAGCAGTTACTCGCGAGGGACTAGGGGGGACTTT. The encoded protein is CASSYSRGTRGDF.

This clonotype came up a few times. The genes are TRBV3-1 and TRBJ2-2; TRBD1 aligns across 7 bases. V dropped 5 bases and J dropped 3; count of bases not matched to a gene: 3. This CDR3 is built from 14 residues. In germline, CDR1 is LGHDT, CDR2 YNNKEL (reference sequence). CDR3 sequence (DNA): TGTGCCAGCAGCGGGGGACAGTACACCGGGGAGCTGTTTTTT. Protein: CASSGGQYTGELFF.

The sample holds a few counts of this clonotype. The chain carries TRBV5-1 and TRBJ1-1; D call uncertain. Trimming left V 0 bases short and J 10 bases short, with 10 bases between. CDR3 length: 12 amino acids. CDR1 and CDR2 from the germline V gene are SGHRS and YFSETQ. The CDR3 is CASSLGQDLAFF. The CDR3 region has the DNA TGCGCCAGCAGCTTGGGACAAGACCTAGCTTTCTTT.

This clonotype was counted only a few times. The chain combines TRBV6-1 with TRBJ1-5; maybe TRBD1 (6 bases). This CDR3 has 14 amino acids. Germline V gene lookup returns CDR1 MNHNS and CDR2 SASEGT. V dropped 6 bases and J dropped 7 bases, with 16 bases sitting between them. CDR3 nucleotides: TGTGCCAGCAGCCCGGACAGCGTGGTGCAGCCCCAGCATTTT. Translation gives CASSPDSVVQPQHF.

CDR3 region: CASSLEGRLGSAFF. The CDR3 nucleotides read TGTGCCAGCAGCTTAGAGGGCAGGTTGGGGTCGGCTTTCTTT. The chain joins TRBV7-9 to TRBJ1-1; no firm D call. The CDR3 runs 14 residues. V lost 1 base to trimming and J lost 11 bases, with 17 bases between them. Germline V gene lookup returns CDR1 SEHNR and CDR2 FQNEAQ (reference sequence).